Listed here are 11 T cell receptor beta chains from one sample, sequenced in a study of blood T cell repertoires in COVID-19. Clones were read by immunoSEQ multiplex PCR, and TCRdb kept only the in-frame ones, dropping some. The sample has about 94,000 clones, about four fifths seen once; the top ten hold around a fifth. The specimen sequenced was peripheral blood. The source is a human donor in a cohort sampled during active COVID-19.

For the CDR3, the DNA is TGTGCCGGAGGGAACAGGGGGACTGGCTACACCTTC. Translation: CAGGNRGTGYTF. The genes are TRBV30 and TRBJ1-2; 8 nucleotides agree with TRBD1. V lost 8 bases to trimming and J lost 7 bases; unmatched junction nucleotides: 9. CDR1 and CDR2 (germline): GTSNPN, SVGIG (reference sequence). There are 12 residues in the CDR3.

This chain uses TRBV2 with TRBJ2-7, with D possibly TRBD2 on 5 matching bases. Trimming shortened V by 6 bases and J by 9 bases, and 15 bases separated the two germline ends. The germline CDR1 and CDR2 sequences are SNHLY and FYNNEI. The CDR3 has 12 amino acids. CDR3 sequence reads: CASRTDFAGQYF. The CDR3 DNA is TGTGCCAGCAGAACGGACTTTGCGGGGCAGTACTTC.

This clone was picked up a small number of times. This chain joins TRBV6-2 or TRBV6-3 and TRBJ1-2, with 7 bases aligning to TRBD1. Per germline, CDR1 MNHEY and CDR2 SVGEGT. J gave up 5 bases and V 5 bases, and 5 bases lay outside the gene matches. This CDR3 is 13 amino acids long. CDR3 nucleotide sequence: TGTGCCAGCAGTCTAGGGACAGAATATGGCTACACCTTC. Translating gives CASSLGTEYGYTF.

The CDR3 coding sequence is TGCGCCAGCAGCTTGGACAGGGTGCGGACCTACGAGCAGTACTTC. This encodes CASSLDRVRTYEQYF. V is TRBV5-1 and J is TRBJ2-7, with a tentative D call TRBD1 (6 bases). CDR1 and CDR2 from the germline V gene are SGHRS and YFSETQ. V was trimmed by 0 bases and J by 2 bases, leaving 12 bases between them. The CDR3 sequence is 15 residues long.

This clone was detected a few times. The chain couples TRBV7-8 to TRBJ2-2; D gene uncertain. CDR3 length equals 14 residues. From germline, CDR1 is SGHVS and CDR2 FQNEAQ. V was cut by 8 bases and J by 5 bases, with 15 bases left in between. CDR3 region: CASAGRIVTGELFF. CDR3 DNA sequence: TGTGCCAGCGCAGGAAGAATTGTAACCGGGGAGCTGTTTTTT.

The rearrangement joins TRBV5-4 to TRBJ1-5; TRBD1 might be the D (6 bases). Trimming took 3 bases from V and 5 from J, leaving 24 bases between them. Germline CDR1 and CDR2: SGHNT and YYREEE (reference sequence). There are 18 residues in the CDR3. The CDR3 nucleotides read TGTGCCAGCAGCTACTTCTTGTTTCGACCAGGGGAATATCAGCCCCAGCATTTT. It encodes CASSYFLFRPGEYQPQHF.

This clone has more than one count but fewer than ten. The CDR3 DNA reads as TGCGCCAGCGCCCCAGGGGCCTCCTACGAGCAGTACTTC. Translating gives CASAPGASYEQYF. The chain employs TRBV5-1 and TRBJ2-7; D might be TRBD1 (6 bases). The germline V and J ends were trimmed by 7 bases and 0 bases, with 11 bases remaining between them. This CDR3 has 13 amino acids. Per the germline V gene, CDR1 is SGHRS and CDR2 is YFSETQ.

V gene TRBV7-3 combines with J gene TRBJ2-5, with 7 bases fitting TRBD1. The CDR3 length is 14 residues. Germline lookup yields CDR1 SGHTA and CDR2 FQGTGA. V lost 5 bases and J lost 2; bases outside the gene matches: 5. For the CDR3, the DNA is TGTGCCAGCAGCGCCCGGGGACAGCAAGAGACCCAGTACTTC. Translation gives CASSARGQQETQYF.

V and J are TRBV27 and TRBJ1-6; D remains unclear. This CDR3 spans 13 amino acids. CDR1 is MNHEY, CDR2 SMNVEV, per germline (reference sequence). V lost 3 bases and J 7 bases, leaving 7 bases between the germline ends. The CDR3 region is CASSFGKNSPLHF. The CDR3 DNA reads TGTGCCAGCAGTTTCGGGAAGAATTCACCCCTCCACTTT.

This clone has only a few counts. The CDR3 is CATSTGDSHQPQHF. CDR3 DNA: TGTGCCACCAGCACCGGGGACAGCCATCAGCCCCAGCATTTT. The rearrangement uses TRBV15 and TRBJ1-5; 7 positions agree with TRBD1. The CDR3 is 14 residues long. The trim removed 4 bases at V and 5 bases at J, leaving 5 bases unmatched. Germline values: CDR1 LNHNV, CDR2 YYDKDF (reference sequence).

This chain links TRBV19 with TRBJ1-6; TRBD1 matches at 9 bases. The germline gives CDR1 LNHDA, CDR2 SQIVND (reference sequence). This CDR3 is 17 amino acids long. V trimming: 6 bases; J trimming: 10 bases; junction bases outside the gene matches: 16. In DNA form, the CDR3 reads TGTGCCAGTAGCACCTACCCGGGACAGGGTGTTCCCTCACCCCTCCACTTT. Translating it yields CASSTYPGQGVPSPLHF.